This TCR beta chain originates from a study of T cell clones after liver transplantation. Only in-frame clones appear in the TCRdb table, and some are missing; sequencing was by immunoSEQ multiplex PCR. The sample holds roughly 4,800 clones; 25% to 30% are singletons and the top ten take approximately 14%. Points from the study as a whole: In a couple of subjects, few donor cells limited the measurable donor-reactive repertoire. Graft donor-reactive T cells possibly entered the graft instead of undergoing deletion. Compared with third party-reactive sequences, donor-reactive ones declined more, independent of withdrawal success.

The CDR3 is 12 residues long. V was shortened by 3 bases and J by 7 bases, with 8 bases between the two germline ends. Germline V gene sequence: CDR1 SGHDT, CDR2 YYEEEE. Alloreactive TCRbeta sequences came from sequencing proliferating CFSE-low cells in the MLR. Graft donor PBMCs, splenocytes, lymph-node cells, or third-party PBMCs stimulated pre-transplant recipient cells. This clone was seen a few times. The target antigen is unknown. The sequenced material came from CD4+ T cells from cultured PBMCs. This TCR was sampled from a human patient who received a liver transplant. Some T cells may be provided by the graft donor. The chain combines TRBV5-6 with TRBJ2-4; D is undetermined. The chain's CDR3 is CASSSTRNIQYF. The CDR3 nucleotides are TGTGCCAGCAGCTCGACGAGGAACATTCAGTACTTC. The full variable domain, completed using reference TRBV5-6 and TRBJ2-4, is DAGVTQSPTHLIKTRGQQVTLRCSPKSGHDTVSWYQQALGQGPQFIFQYYEEEERQRGNFPDRFSGHQFPNYSSELNVNALLLGDSALYLCASSSTRNIQYFGAGTRLSVL.